A selection of T cell receptor beta chains follows, all from one sample in a study of T cell changes during pregnancy in multiple sclerosis. Sequencing used immunoSEQ multiplex PCR; TCRdb keeps in-frame clones, though not all of them. Of around 56,000 clones listed, just over 90% are singletons. This material consisted of peripheral blood, taken in the first trimester of pregnancy. These receptor sequences come from a female donor in good health, enrolled as a control in a pregnancy study. Both conserved end residues are part of each CDR3. Fields, in order: V gene, D gene, clone size, J gene, CDR3 protein, CDR3 DNA. D genes are given only for firm matches. The size field is filled for only some rows; it gives once, few, many or a size class.

>TRBV9|TRBD1|.|TRBJ1-2
CASSQTGGYGYTF
TGTGCCAGCAGCCAAACAGGGGGTTATGGCTACACCTTC
>TRBV1|.|.|TRBJ2-7
CTSSPPGLAVPFYEQYF
TGCACCAGCAGCCCACCGGGACTAGCGGTCCCTTTTTACGAGCAGTACTTC
>TRBV2|.|once|TRBJ1-6
CASTSGLYSPLHF
TGTGCCAGCACCTCAGGGTTATATTCACCCCTCCACTTT
>TRBV15|TRBD1|.|TRBJ2-5
CATSSQTGGAETQYF
TGTGCCACCAGCAGCCAGACAGGGGGGGCCGAGACCCAGTACTTC
>TRBV18|TRBD1|.|TRBJ2-7
CASSPPGTVHEQYF
TGTGCCAGCTCACCACCCGGGACAGTCCACGAGCAGTACTTC
>TRBV30|TRBD1|.|TRBJ2-5
CAWQRTGVQETQYF
TGTGCCTGGCAACGGACAGGGGTCCAAGAGACCCAGTACTTC
>TRBV6-6|.|.|TRBJ1-3
CASSYSIGQRNTIYF
TGTGCCAGCAGTTACTCAATAGGACAGCGAAACACCATATATTTT
>TRBV2|.|.|TRBJ2-5
CASSELREETQYF
TGTGCCAGCAGTGAACTGAGGGAAGAGACCCAGTACTTC
>TRBV10-3|TRBD1|.|TRBJ2-1
CAINRDRELDGEQFF
TGTGCCATCAACAGAGACAGGGAGCTAGACGGCGAGCAGTTCTTC
>TRBV28|TRBD1|.|TRBJ2-7
CASSLTTGGLSYEQYF
TGTGCCAGCAGTTTAACGACAGGGGGCCTTTCCTACGAGCAGTACTTC
>TRBV10-3|TRBD1|.|TRBJ1-1
CAQRGGKNTEAFF
TGTGCCCAACGAGGGGGCAAGAACACTGAAGCTTTCTTT
>TRBV4-2|.|.|TRBJ1-3
CASSQVWGVGNTIYF
TGTGCCAGCAGCCAAGTCTGGGGGGTTGGAAACACCATATATTTT
>TRBV2|TRBD2|.|TRBJ2-1
CASSAGGLAGSYNEQFF
TGTGCCAGCAGCGCCGGAGGACTAGCGGGCTCCTACAATGAGCAGTTCTTC
>TRBV7-9|TRBD1|.|TRBJ1-2
CASSLPGQGIRGYTF
TGTGCCAGCAGCTTACCCGGACAGGGGATTAGGGGCTACACCTTC
>TRBV10-3|TRBD1|.|TRBJ1-2
CAIRMNRGLDYGYTF
TGTGCCATCAGGATGAACAGGGGGCTGGACTATGGCTACACCTTC
>TRBV14|TRBD1|.|TRBJ2-7
CASSPTGQGLQYYEQYF
TGTGCCAGCAGCCCAACTGGACAGGGGCTCCAATACTACGAGCAGTACTTC
>TRBV6-5|.|once|TRBJ2-1
CASSYSRRDGRNEQFF
TGTGCCAGCAGTTACTCGAGGCGGGATGGGAGAAATGAGCAGTTCTTC
>TRBV15|.|.|TRBJ1-5
CATSRPGRNQPQHF
TGTGCCACCAGCAGACCTGGCAGGAATCAGCCCCAGCATTTT
>TRBV19|.|.|TRBJ2-1
CATRGLAVYNEQFF
TGTGCCACTAGGGGGCTAGCGGTCTACAATGAGCAGTTCTTC
>TRBV18|TRBD2|.|TRBJ2-7
CASSPGTTSYEQYF
TGTGCCAGCTCCCCCGGGACTACTTCCTACGAGCAGTACTTC
>TRBV27|.|.|TRBJ2-3
CASSPPYPGDTTDTQYF
TGTGCCAGCAGTCCCCCCTACCCGGGAGATACGACAGATACGCAGTATTTT
>TRBV6-5|.|.|TRBJ2-3
CASSITSSTDTQYF
TGTGCCAGCAGCATAACATCTAGCACAGATACGCAGTATTTT
>TRBV28|.|.|TRBJ2-5
CASSSPSGAETQYF
TGTGCCAGCAGTTCGCCATCTGGGGCAGAGACCCAGTACTTC
>TRBV21-1|.|.|TRBJ2-5
CASSFQLAGGPEGETQYF
TGTGCCAGCAGCTTCCAACTAGCGGGGGGGCCGGAGGGAGAGACCCAGTACTTC
>TRBV4-2|.|.|TRBJ1-3
CASSQDPFSGNTIYF
TGTGCCAGCAGCCAAGATCCGTTTAGTGGAAACACCATATATTTT
>TRBV5-1|TRBD2|.|TRBJ2-1
CASSREPGLAGFEQFF
TGCGCCAGCAGCCGAGAACCGGGACTAGCGGGATTTGAGCAGTTCTTC
>TRBV13|.|.|TRBJ2-7
CASSLQNEQYF
TGTGCCAGCAGCTTACAGAACGAGCAGTACTTC
>TRBV30|TRBD2|.|TRBJ2-5
CAWKSGLAVQETQYF
TGTGCCTGGAAGAGTGGACTAGCGGTTCAAGAGACCCAGTACTTC
>TRBV5-5|.|.|TRBJ2-5
CASSLFPQEYQYF
TGTGCCAGCAGTTTATTCCCGCAGGAATACCAGTACTTC
>TRBV6-4|.|.|TRBJ2-4
CASETPQGTTYHKNIQYF
TGTGCCAGCGAAACTCCCCAGGGGACGACCTACCACAAAAACATTCAGTACTTC
>TRBV7-2|TRBD1|once|TRBJ1-2
CASSFPDRVYGYTF
TGTGCCAGCAGCTTTCCAGACAGGGTCTATGGCTACACCTTC
>TRBV11-2|TRBD2|.|TRBJ2-3
CASSPSGVVDTQYF
TGTGCCAGCAGCCCTAGCGGTGTTGTGGATACGCAGTATTTT
>TRBV19|.|.|TRBJ2-7
CASSIAPASSYEQYF
TGTGCCAGTAGTATTGCGCCAGCGAGCTCCTACGAGCAGTACTTC
>TRBV19|.|.|TRBJ2-2
CASSISGELFF
TGTGCCAGTAGTATCAGCGGGGAGCTGTTTTTT
>TRBV10-1|TRBD2|.|TRBJ2-1
CASSEVAGVGQFF
TGCGCCAGCAGTGAAGTAGCGGGGGTAGGTCAGTTCTTC
>TRBV5-6|.|.|TRBJ2-2
CASSLAAQGTRELFF
TGTGCCAGCAGCTTGGCCGCCCAGGGCACCCGGGAGCTGTTTTTT
>TRBV7-9|.|.|TRBJ1-1
CASSPKGLNTEAFF
TGTGCCAGCAGCCCAAAGGGGCTGAACACTGAAGCTTTCTTT
>TRBV6-5|TRBD1|.|TRBJ2-7
CASSYGFHRGDLEQYF
TGTGCCAGCAGTTACGGCTTCCACAGGGGGGATCTCGAGCAGTACTTC
>TRBV6-4|TRBD2|.|TRBJ2-3
CASSATSGGTDTQYF
TGTGCCAGCAGCGCAACTAGCGGGGGCACAGATACGCAGTATTTT
>TRBV7-9|.|.|TRBJ2-5
CASSQKILASSQETQYF
TGTGCCAGCAGCCAGAAGATATTGGCTAGCAGCCAAGAGACCCAGTACTTC
>TRBV7-9|TRBD2|.|TRBJ2-5
CASSPILAGGETQYF
TGTGCCAGCAGCCCGATACTAGCGGGGGGAGAGACCCAGTACTTC
>TRBV6-5|.|.|TRBJ1-1
CASSYSSTGNTEAFF
TGTGCCAGCAGTTACTCGAGTACTGGGAACACTGAAGCTTTCTTT
>TRBV27|.|.|TRBJ2-1
CASSLSEGNEQFF
TGTGCCAGCAGTTTATCCGAGGGCAATGAGCAGTTCTTC
>TRBV7-6|.|.|TRBJ1-2
CASSLASRRGWVSYGYTF
TGTGCCAGCAGCTTAGCCTCACGACGGGGGTGGGTTAGCTATGGCTACACCTTC
>TRBV7-6|.|few|TRBJ2-1
CASSLRLWANSYNEQFF
TGTGCCAGCAGCTTACGTCTCTGGGCTAACTCCTACAATGAGCAGTTCTTC